The present T cell receptor beta chain was sequenced within a study of blood T cell repertoires in COVID-19. Turning to the study itself: Samples taken during acute and convalescent COVID-19 were collected in the United States, Italy and Spain. PBMCs, B-cell-depleted T cells, or T cells were the source of the cDNA or gDNA that made up the material.

The CDR3 runs 14 residues. V shed 2 bases, J shed 3 bases, and the junction held 3 bases outside the gene matches. The V gene's germline CDR1 is WNHNN and CDR2 SYGVQD (reference sequence). This clone was seen once. In the authors' methods: Amplification of reference gene primers provided the estimated nucleated cell counts. This table comes from immunoSEQ multiplex PCR, and its TCRdb copy is limited to in-frame clones, with some not included. That table is the source of V, J and clone size, and D and trimming were worked out from the DNA. The sample consists of a few hundred thousand clones, approximately 86% of them appearing once.

The V call is TRBV10-1, the J call TRBJ2-5, with 7 bases lining up with TRBD1. The TCR originated in a human donor in a cohort sampled during active COVID-19. Specimen: peripheral blood. CDR3 sequence reads: CASSEAGTEETQYF. For the CDR3, the DNA is TGCGCCAGCAGTGAGGCCGGGACAGAAGAGACCCAGTACTTC.